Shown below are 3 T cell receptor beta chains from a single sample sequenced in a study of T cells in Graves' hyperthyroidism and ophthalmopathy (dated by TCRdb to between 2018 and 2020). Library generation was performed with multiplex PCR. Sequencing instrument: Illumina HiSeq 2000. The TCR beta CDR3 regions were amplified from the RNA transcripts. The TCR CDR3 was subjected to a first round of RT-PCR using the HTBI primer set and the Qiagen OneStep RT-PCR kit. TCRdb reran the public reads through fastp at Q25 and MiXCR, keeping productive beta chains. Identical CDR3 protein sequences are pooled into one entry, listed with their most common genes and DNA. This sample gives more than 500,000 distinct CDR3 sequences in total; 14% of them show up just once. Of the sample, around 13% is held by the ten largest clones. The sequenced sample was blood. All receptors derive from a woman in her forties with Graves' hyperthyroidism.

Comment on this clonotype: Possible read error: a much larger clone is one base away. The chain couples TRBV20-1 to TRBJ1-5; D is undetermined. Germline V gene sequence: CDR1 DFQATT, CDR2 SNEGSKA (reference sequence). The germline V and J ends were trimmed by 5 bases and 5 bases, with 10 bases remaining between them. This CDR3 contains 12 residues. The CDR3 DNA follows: TGCAGTGCTGGTCGGGTGGATCAGCCCCAGCATTTT. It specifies CSAGRVDQPQHF.

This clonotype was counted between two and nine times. In DNA, the CDR3 is TGTGCCAGCACGTCGGCTAGCGGGAGCCACAATGAGCAGTTCTTC. This sequence encodes CASTSASGSHNEQFF. The chain combines TRBV6-1 with TRBJ2-1, with 10 bases fitting TRBD2. The junction had 8 bases not matched to a gene; V was cut back by 7 bases and J by 5 bases. CDR1 is MNHNS, CDR2 SASEGT, per germline. The CDR3 spans 15 residues.

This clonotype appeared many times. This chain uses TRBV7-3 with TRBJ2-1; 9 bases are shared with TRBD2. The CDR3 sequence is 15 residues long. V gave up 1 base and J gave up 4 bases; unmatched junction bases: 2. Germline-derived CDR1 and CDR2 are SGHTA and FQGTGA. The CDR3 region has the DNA TGTGCCAGCAGCTTAATGGCGGGAGGGTACAATGAGCAGTTCTTC. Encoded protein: CASSLMAGGYNEQFF. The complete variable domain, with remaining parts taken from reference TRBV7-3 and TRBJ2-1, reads GAGVSQTPSNKVTEKGKYVELRCDPISGHTALYWYRQSLGQGPEFLIYFQGTGAADDSGLPNDRFFAVRPEGSVSTLKIQRTERGDSAVYLCASSLMAGGYNEQFFGPGTRLTVL.